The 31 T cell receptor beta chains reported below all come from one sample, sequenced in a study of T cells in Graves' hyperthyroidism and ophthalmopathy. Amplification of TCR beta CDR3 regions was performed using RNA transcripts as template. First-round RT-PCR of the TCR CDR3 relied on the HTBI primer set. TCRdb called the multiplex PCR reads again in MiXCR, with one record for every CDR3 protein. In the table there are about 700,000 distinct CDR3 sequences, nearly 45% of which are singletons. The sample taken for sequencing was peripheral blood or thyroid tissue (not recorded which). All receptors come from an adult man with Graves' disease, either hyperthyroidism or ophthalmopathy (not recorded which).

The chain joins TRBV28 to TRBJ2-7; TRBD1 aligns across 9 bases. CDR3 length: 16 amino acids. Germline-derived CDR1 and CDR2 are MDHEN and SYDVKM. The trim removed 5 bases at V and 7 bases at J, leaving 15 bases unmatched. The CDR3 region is CASSPLTGGGGREQYF. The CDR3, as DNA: TGTGCCAGCAGTCCTCTCACAGGGGGCGGAGGGCGGGAGCAGTACTTC.

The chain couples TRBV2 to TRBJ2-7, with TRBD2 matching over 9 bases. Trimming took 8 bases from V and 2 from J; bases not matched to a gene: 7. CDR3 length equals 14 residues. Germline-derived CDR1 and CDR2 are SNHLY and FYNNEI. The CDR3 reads CASSRLADPYEQYF. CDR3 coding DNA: TGTGCCAGCTCACGACTAGCGGACCCCTACGAGCAGTACTTC.

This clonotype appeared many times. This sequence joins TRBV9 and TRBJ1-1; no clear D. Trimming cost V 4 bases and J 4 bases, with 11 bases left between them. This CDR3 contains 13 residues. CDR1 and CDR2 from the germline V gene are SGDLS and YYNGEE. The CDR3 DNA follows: TGTGCCAGCAGCTCCAGTTGGAGCACTGAAGCTTTCTTT. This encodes CASSSSWSTEAFF.

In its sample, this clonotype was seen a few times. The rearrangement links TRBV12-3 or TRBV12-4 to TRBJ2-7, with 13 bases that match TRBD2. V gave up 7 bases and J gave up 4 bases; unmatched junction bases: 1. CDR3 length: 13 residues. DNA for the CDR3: TGTGCCAGCACGACTAGCGGGGGGTACGAGCAGTACTTC. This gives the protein CASTTSGGYEQYF.

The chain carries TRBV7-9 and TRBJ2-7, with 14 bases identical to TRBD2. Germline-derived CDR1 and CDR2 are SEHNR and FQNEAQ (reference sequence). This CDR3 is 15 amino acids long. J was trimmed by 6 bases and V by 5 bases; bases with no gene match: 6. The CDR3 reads CASSRLAGGPREQYF. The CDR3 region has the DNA TGTGCCAGCAGCCGACTAGCGGGAGGGCCTCGCGAGCAGTACTTC.

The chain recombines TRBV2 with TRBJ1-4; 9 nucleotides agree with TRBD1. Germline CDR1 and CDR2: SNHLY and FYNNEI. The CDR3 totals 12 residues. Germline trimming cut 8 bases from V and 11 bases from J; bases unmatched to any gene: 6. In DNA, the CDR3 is TGTGCCAGCGGCGGGACAGGGAGGAAACTGTTTTTT. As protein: CASGGTGRKLFF.

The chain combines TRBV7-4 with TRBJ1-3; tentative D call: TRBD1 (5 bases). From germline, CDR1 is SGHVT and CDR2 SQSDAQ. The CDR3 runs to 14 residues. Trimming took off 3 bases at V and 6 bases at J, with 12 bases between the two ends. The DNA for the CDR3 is TGTGCCAGCAGCTTTGAGGGAGGGGAAAACACCATATATTTT. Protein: CASSFEGGENTIYF.

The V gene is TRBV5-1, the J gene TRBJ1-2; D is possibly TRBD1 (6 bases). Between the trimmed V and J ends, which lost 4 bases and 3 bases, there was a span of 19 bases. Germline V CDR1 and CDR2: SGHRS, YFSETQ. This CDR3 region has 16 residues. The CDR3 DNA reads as TGCGCCAGCAGCCCGGGGGGGCTACAAGAGGACTATGGCTACACCTTC. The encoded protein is CASSPGGLQEDYGYTF.

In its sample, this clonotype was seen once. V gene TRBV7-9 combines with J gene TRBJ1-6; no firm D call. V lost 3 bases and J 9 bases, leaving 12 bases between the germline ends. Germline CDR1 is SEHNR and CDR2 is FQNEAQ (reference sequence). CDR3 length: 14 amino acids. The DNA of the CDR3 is TGTGCCAGCAGCTTGGCAGGTCAGCGTTCACCCCTCCACTTT. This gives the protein CASSLAGQRSPLHF.

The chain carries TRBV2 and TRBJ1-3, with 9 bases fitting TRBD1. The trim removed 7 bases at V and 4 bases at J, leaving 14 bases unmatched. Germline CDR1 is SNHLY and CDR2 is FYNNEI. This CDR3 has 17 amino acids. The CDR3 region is CASISPNTGGFGNTIYF. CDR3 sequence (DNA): TGTGCCAGCATTTCCCCAAACACAGGGGGCTTCGGAAACACCATATATTTT.

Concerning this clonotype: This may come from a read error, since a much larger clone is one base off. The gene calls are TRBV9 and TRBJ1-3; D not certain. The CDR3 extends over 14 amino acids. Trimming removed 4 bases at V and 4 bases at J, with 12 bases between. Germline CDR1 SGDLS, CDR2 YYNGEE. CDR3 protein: CASSLDPGGNTIYF. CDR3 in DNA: TGTGCCAGCAGCTTGGATCCAGGAGGAAACACCATATATTTT.

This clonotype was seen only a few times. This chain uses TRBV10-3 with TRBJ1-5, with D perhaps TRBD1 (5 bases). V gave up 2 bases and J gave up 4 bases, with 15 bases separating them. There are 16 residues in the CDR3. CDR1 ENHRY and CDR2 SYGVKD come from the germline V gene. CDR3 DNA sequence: TGTGCCATCAGTGAGAATGGGGCAGGTTCTAATCAGCCCCAGCATTTT. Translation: CAISENGAGSNQPQHF.

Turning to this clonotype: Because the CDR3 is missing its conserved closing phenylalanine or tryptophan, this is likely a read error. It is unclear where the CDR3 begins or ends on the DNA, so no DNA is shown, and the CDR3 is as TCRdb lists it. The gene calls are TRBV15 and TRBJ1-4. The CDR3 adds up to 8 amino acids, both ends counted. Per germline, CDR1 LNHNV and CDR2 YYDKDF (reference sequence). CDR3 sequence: CATSRDLI.

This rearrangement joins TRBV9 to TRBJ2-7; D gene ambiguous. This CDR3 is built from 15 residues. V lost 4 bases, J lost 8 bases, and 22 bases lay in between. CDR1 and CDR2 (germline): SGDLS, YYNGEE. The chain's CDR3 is CASSQDPASLEQQYF. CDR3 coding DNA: TGTGCCAGCAGCCAAGATCCAGCGAGTCTTGAACAGCAGTACTTC.

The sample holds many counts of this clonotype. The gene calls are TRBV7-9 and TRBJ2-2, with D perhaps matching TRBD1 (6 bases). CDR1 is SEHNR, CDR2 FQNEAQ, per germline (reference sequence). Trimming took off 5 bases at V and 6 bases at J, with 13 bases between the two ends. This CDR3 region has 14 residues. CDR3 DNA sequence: TGTGCCAGCAGCCCAACCCGGACAGCCGGGGAGCTGTTTTTT. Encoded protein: CASSPTRTAGELFF.

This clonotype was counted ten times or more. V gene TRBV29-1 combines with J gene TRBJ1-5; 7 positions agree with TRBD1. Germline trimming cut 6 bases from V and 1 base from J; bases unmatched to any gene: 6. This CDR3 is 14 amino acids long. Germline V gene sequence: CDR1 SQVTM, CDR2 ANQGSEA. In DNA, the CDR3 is TGCAGCGTGTCACAGGGGCAGAGCAATCAGCCCCAGCATTTT. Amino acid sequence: CSVSQGQSNQPQHF.

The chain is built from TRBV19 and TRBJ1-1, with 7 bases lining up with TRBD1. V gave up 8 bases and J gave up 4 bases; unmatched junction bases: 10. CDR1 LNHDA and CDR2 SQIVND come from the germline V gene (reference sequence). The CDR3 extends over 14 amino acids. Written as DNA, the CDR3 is TGTGCCAGTCGATATCCGGGACAGTCCACTGAAGCTTTCTTT. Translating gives CASRYPGQSTEAFF. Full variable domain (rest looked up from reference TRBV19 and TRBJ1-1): DGGITQSPKYLFRKEGQNVTLSCEQNLNHDAMYWYRQDPGQGLRLIYYSQIVNDFQKGDIAEGYSVSREKKESFPLTVTSAQKNPTAFYLCASRYPGQSTEAFFGQGTRLTVV.

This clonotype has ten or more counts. The CDR3 region is CASSQDGSSPLHF. The DNA of the CDR3 is TGCGCCAGCAGCCAAGATGGGAGTTCACCCCTCCACTTT. The chain has TRBV4-1 and TRBJ1-6; the D is unclear. CDR3 length: 13 amino acids. Germline-derived CDR1 and CDR2 are MGHRA and YSYEKL. Trimming cost V 0 bases and J 9 bases, with 6 bases left between them.

CDR3 sequence: CASSLRFRGGNEQFF. CDR3 nucleotides: TGTGCCAGCAGCTTACGGTTCCGGGGGGGGAATGAGCAGTTCTTC. V gene TRBV2 combines with J gene TRBJ2-7, with 8 bases aligning to TRBD2. With the DNA end fitting TRBJ2-1 better, the J assignment may be wrong. The length of the CDR3 is 15 residues. The germline CDR1 and CDR2 sequences are SNHLY and FYNNEI.

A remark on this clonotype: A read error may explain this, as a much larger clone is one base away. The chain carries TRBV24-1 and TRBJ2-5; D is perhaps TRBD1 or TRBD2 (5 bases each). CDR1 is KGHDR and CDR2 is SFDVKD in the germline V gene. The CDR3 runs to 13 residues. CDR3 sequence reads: CATSDFGGETQCF. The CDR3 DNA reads TGTGCCACCAGTGATTTTGGGGGAGAGACCCAGTGCTTC.

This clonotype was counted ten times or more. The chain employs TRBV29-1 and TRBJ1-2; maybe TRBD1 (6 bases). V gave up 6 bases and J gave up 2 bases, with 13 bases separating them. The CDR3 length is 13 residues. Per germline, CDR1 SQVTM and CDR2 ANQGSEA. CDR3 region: CSVGGGGNYGYTF. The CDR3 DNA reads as TGCAGCGTGGGGGGTGGGGGCAACTATGGCTACACCTTC.

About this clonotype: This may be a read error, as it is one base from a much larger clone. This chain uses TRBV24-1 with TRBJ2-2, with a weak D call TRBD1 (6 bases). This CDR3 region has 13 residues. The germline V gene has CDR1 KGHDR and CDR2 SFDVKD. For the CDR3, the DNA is TGTGCCACCAGGATTGGGGACACCGGGGAGCCGTTTTTT. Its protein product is CATRIGDTGEPFF.

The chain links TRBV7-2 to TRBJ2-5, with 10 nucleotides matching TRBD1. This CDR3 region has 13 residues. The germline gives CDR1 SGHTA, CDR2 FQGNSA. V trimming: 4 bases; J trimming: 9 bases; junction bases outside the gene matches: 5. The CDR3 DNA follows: TGTGCCAGCAGCTCGTTCGGGACAGGGGCCCAGTACTTC. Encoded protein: CASSSFGTGAQYF.

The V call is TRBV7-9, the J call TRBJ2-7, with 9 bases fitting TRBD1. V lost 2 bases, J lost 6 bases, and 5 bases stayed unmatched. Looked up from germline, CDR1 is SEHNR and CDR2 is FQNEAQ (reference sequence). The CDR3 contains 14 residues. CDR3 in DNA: TGTGCCAGCAGCTTATGGACAGGGGAGGGCGAGCAGTACTTC. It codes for CASSLWTGEGEQYF.

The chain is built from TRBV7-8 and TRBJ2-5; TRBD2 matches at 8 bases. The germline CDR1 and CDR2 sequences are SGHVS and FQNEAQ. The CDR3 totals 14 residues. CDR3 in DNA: TGTGCTAGACCGATAGCGGGGTACCAAGAGACCCAGTACTTC. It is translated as CARPIAGYQETQYF.

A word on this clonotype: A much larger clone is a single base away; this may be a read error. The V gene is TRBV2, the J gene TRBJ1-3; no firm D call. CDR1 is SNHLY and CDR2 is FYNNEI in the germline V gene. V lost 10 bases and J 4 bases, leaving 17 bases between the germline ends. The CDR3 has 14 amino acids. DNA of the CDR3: TGTGCCAACAGCTTATTGGGCCGAGGAAACACCATATATTTT. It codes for CANSLLGRGNTIYF.

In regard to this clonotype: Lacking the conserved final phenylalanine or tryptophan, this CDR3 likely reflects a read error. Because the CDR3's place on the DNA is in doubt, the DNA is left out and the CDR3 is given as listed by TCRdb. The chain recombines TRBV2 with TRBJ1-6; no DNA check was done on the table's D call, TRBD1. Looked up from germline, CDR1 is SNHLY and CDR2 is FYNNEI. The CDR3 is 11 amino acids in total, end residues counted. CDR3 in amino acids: CASSEAGAFHY.

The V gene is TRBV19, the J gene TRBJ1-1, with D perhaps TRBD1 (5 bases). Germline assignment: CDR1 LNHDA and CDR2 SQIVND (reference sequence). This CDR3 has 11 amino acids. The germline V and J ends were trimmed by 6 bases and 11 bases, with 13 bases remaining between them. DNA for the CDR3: TGTGCCAGTAGCTCCAGGGTTTGGGCTTTCTTT. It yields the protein CASSSRVWAFF.

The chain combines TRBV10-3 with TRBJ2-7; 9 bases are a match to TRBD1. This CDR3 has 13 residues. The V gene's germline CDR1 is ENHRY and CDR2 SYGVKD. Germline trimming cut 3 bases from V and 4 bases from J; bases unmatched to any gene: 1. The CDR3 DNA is TGTGCCATCAGTGAACAGGGGGCGTACGAGCAGTACTTC. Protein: CAISEQGAYEQYF.

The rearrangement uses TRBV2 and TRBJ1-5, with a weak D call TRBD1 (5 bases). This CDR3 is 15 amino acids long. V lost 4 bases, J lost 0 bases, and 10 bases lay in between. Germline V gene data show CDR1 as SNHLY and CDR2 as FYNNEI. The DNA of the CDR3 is TGTGCCAGCAGTGGACAGAAATATAGCAATCAGCCCCAGCATTTT. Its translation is CASSGQKYSNQPQHF.

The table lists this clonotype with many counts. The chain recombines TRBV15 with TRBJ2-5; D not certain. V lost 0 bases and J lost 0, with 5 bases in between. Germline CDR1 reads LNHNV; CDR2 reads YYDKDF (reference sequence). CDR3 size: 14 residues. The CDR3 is CATSRDLNQETQYF. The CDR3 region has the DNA TGTGCCACCAGCAGAGATCTAAACCAAGAGACCCAGTACTTC.